This T cell receptor (beta chain) was found in a study of OX40 agonist ivuxolimab in advanced cancers. The repertoire was sequenced with immunoSEQ multiplex PCR; TCRdb's copy has only in-frame clones and lacks some. The repertoire holds fewer than 95,000 clones, approximately 90% seen once, with about 7% in the top ten. Findings and caveats of the study: Certain nonresponders likewise exhibited a low normalized T-cell clonal expansion. In the 0.1 to 3.0 mg/kg range, CD4+ and CD8+ blood T cells had expanded clonally by week 6.

Germline CDR1 SGHRS, CDR2 YFSETQ. The CDR3 runs to 15 residues. Deletions cut 0 bases from V and 1 base from J, with 10 bases between. Turning to this clone: Its antigen remains unknown.

The chain joins TRBV5-1 to TRBJ1-2; a possible D gene is TRBD1 (6 bases). This TCR was recovered from an adult with an advanced solid tumor such as melanoma, head and neck, liver or kidney cancer. Here the sequenced sample was CD4+ or CD8+ T cells sorted from blood, taken in a trial of the OX40 agonist ivuxolimab. In nucleotides, the CDR3 is TGCGCCAGCAGCTTGGTAACAGGGCATAACTATGGCTACACCTTC. This codes for CASSLVTGHNYGYTF.